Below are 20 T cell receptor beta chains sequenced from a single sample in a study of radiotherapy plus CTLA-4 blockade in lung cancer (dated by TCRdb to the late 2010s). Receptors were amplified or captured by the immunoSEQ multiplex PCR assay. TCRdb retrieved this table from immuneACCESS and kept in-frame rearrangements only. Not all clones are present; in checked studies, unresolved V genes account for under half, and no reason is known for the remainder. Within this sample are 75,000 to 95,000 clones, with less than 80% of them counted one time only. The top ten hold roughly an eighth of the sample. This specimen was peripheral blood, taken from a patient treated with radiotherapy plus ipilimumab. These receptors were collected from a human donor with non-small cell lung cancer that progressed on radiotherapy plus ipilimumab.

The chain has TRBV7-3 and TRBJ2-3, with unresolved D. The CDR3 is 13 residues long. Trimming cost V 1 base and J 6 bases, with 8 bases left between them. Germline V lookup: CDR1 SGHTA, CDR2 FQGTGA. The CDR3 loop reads CASSLIGDDTQYF. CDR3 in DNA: TGTGCCAGCAGCTTAATAGGCGACGATACGCAGTATTTT.

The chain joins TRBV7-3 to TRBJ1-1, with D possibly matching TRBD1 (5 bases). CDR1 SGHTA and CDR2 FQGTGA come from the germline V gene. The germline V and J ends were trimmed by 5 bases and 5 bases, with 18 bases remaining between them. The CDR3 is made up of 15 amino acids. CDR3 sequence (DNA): TGTGCCAGCAGCCTGAGAGGAGGGGCCGGGACTGAAGCTTTCTTT. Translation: CASSLRGGAGTEAFF.

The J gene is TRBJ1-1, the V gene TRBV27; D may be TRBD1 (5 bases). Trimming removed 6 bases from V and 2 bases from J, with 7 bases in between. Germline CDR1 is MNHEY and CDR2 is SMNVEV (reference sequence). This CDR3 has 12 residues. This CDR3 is CASSGANTEAFF. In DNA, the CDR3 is TGTGCCAGCAGCGGGGCAAACACTGAAGCTTTCTTT.

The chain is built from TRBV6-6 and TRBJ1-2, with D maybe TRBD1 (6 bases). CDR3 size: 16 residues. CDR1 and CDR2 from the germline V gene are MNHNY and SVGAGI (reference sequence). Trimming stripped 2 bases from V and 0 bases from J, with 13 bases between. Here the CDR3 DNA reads TGTGCCAGCAGTTACGGGGGCAGTGAAACTAACTATGGCTACACCTTC. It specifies CASSYGGSETNYGYTF.

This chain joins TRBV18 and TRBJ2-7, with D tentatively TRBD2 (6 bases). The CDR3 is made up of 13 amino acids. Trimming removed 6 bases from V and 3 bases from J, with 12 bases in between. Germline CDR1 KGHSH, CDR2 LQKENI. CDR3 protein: CASSGRDGYEQYF. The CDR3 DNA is TGTGCCAGCTCGGGGCGGGACGGCTACGAGCAGTACTTC.

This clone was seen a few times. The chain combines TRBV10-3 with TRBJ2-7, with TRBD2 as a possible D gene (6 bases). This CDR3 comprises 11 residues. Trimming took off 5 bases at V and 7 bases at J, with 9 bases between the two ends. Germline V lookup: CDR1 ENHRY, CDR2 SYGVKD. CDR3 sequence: CAISNRGEQYF. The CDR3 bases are TGTGCCATCAGTAACCGGGGGGAGCAGTACTTC.

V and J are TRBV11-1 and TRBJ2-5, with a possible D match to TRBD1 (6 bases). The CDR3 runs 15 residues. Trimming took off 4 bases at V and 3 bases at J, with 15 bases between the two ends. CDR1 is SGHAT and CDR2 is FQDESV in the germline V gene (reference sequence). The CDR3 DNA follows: TGTGCCAGCAGCTCTTGGGGGCAAGAAAAAGAGACCCAGTACTTC. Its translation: CASSSWGQEKETQYF.

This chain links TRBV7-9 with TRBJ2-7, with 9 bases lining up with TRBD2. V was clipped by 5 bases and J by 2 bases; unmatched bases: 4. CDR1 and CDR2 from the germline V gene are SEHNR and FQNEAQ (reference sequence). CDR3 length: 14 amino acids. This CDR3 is CASSISGRAYEQYF. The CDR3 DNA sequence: TGTGCCAGCAGCATTAGCGGGAGAGCCTACGAGCAGTACTTC. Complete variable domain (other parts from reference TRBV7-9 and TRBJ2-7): DTGVSQNPRHKITKRGQNVTFRCDPISEHNRLYWYRQTLGQGPEFLTYFQNEAQLEKSRLLSDRFSAERPKGSFSTLEIQRTEQGDSAMYLCASSISGRAYEQYFGPGTRLTVT.

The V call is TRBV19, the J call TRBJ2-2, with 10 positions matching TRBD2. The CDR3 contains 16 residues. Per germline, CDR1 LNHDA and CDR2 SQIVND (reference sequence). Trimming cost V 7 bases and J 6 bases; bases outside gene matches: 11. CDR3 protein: CASTPQLAGSPGELFF. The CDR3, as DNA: TGTGCCAGTACCCCCCAACTAGCGGGATCCCCCGGGGAGCTGTTTTTT.

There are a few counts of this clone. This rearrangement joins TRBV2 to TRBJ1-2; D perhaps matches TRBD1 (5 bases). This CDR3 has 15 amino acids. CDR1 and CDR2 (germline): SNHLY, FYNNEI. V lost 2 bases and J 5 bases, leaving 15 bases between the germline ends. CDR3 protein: CASSEWGTTRYGYTF. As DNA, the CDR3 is TGTGCCAGCAGTGAATGGGGGACCACACGGTATGGCTACACCTTC.

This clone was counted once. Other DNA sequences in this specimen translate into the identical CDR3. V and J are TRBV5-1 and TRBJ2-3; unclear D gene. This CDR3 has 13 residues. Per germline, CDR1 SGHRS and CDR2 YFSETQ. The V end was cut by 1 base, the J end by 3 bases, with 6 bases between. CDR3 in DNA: TGCGCCAGCAGCTTGCAAGGGACAGATACGCAGTATTTT. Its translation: CASSLQGTDTQYF.

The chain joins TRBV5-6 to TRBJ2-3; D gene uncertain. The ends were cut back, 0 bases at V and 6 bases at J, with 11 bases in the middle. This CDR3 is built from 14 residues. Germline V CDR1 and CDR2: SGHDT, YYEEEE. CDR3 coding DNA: TGTGCCAGCAGCTTGGTGCCGGCAGCCGATACGCAGTATTTT. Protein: CASSLVPAADTQYF.

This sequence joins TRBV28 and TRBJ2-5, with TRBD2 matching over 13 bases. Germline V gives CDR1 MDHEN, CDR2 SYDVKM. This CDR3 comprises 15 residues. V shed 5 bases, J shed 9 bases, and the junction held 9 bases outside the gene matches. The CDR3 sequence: CASSPAGLAGWAQYF. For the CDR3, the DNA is TGTGCCAGCAGTCCCGCGGGACTAGCGGGGTGGGCCCAGTACTTC.

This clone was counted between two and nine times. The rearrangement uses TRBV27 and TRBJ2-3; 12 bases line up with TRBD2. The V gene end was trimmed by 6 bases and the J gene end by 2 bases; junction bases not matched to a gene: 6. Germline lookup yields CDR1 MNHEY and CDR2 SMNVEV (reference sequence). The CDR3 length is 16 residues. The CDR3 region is CASSIGLAGPTDTQYF. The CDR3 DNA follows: TGTGCCAGCAGCATAGGACTAGCGGGACCCACAGATACGCAGTATTTT.

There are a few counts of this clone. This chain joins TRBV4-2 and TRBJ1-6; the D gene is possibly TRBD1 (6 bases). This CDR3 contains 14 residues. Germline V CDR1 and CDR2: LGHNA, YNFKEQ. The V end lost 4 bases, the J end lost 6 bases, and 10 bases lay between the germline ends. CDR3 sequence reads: CASSLQGGNSPLHF. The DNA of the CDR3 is TGTGCCAGCAGCCTACAGGGCGGTAATTCACCCCTCCACTTT.

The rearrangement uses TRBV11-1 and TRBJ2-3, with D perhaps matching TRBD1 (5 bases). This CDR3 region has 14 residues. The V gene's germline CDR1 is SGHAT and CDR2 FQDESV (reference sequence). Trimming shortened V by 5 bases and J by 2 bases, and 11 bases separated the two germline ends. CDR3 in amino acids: CASSLRGATDTQYF. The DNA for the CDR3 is TGTGCCAGCAGCCTAAGGGGCGCCACAGATACGCAGTATTTT.

The CDR3 bases are TGTGCCAGTGGCGGGGGACAGAATAATTCACCCCTCCACTTT. Amino acid sequence: CASGGGQNNSPLHF. This chain uses TRBV19 with TRBJ1-6, with TRBD1 matching over 7 bases. Germline assignment: CDR1 LNHDA and CDR2 SQIVND (reference sequence). V lost 8 bases and J lost 5; bases outside the gene matches: 6. The CDR3 runs 14 residues.

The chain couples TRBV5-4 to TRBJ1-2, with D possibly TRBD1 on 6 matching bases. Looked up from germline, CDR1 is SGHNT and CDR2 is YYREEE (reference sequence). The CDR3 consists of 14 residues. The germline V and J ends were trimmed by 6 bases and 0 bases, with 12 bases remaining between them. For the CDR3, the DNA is TGTGCCAGCACACGGGGGGGCCCTAACTATGGCTACACCTTC. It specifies CASTRGGPNYGYTF.

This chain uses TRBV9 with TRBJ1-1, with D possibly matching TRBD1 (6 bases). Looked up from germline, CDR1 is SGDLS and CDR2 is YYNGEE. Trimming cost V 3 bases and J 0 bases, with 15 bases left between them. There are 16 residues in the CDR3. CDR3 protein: CASSAYPDSVNTEAFF. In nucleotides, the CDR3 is TGTGCCAGCAGCGCCTACCCGGACAGTGTGAACACTGAAGCTTTCTTT.

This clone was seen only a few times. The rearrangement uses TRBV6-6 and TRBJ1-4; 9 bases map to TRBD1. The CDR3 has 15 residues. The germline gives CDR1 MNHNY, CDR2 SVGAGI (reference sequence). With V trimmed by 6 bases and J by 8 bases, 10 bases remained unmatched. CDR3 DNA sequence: TGTGCCAGCAGGCAGGACAGGGGTGCGGGAGAAAAACTGTTTTTT. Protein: CASRQDRGAGEKLFF.